This T cell receptor beta chain was captured by sequencing in a study of cytotoxic CD8 clonotypes in ibrutinib-treated CLL. General study points: In comparison with age-matched healthy donors, baseline clonality was higher and tracked circulating CD8+ T-cell counts.

Points on this clone: What it recognizes is unknown.

The data were produced by immunoSEQ multiplex PCR, yet TCRdb's version contains in-frame clones alone and is incomplete. The repertoire consists of around 52,000 clones, with roughly 50% occurring once and the leading ten covering about 20%. Germline CDR1 and CDR2: SGHRS and YFSETQ. The V and J ends lost 3 bases and 7 bases respectively, with 26 bases between them. CDR3 length: 18 amino acids. The receptor's source is a human donor with chronic lymphocytic leukemia. The sample in question was PBMCs, obtained after 24 months of ibrutinib treatment. This chain links TRBV5-1 with TRBJ2-1; possibly TRBD2 for D (6 bases). CDR3 bases: TGCGCCAGCAGCTACCTTCCCGGGCAGTCCATCCGGGGGAATGAGCAGTTCTTC. Translating it yields CASSYLPGQSIRGNEQFF.